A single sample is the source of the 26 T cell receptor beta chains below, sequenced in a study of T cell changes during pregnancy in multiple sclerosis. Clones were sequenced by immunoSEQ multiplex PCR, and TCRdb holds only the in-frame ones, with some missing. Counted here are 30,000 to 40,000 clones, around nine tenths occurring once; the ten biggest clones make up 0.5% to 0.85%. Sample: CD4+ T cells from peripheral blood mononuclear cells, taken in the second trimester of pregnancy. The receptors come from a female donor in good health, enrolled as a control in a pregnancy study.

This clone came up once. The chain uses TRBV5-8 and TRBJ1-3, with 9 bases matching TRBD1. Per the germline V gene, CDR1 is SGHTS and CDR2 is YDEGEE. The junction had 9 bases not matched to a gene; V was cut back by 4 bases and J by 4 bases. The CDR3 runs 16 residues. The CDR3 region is CASSAGQGPGGNTIYF. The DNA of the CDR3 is TGTGCCAGCAGCGCCGGACAGGGGCCTGGGGGAAACACCATATATTTT.

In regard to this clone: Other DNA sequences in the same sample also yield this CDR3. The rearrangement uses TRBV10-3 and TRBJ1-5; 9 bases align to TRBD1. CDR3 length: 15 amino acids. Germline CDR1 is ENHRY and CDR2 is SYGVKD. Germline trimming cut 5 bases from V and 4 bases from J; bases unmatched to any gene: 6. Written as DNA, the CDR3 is TGTGCCATCAGTAAGGACAGGGGAGCAAATCAGCCCCAGCATTTT. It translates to CAISKDRGANQPQHF.

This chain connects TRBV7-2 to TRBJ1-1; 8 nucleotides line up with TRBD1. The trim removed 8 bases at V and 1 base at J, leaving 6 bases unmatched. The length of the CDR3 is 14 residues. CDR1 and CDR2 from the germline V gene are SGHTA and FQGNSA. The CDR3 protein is CASLPTGANTEAFF. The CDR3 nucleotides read TGTGCCAGCCTCCCGACAGGGGCGAACACTGAAGCTTTCTTT.

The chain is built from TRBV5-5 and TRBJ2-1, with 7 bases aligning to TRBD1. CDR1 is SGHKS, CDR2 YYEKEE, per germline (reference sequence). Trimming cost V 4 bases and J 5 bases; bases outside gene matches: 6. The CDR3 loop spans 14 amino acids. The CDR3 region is CASSIRTGHNEQFF. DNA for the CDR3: TGTGCCAGCAGCATCCGGACAGGACACAATGAGCAGTTCTTC.

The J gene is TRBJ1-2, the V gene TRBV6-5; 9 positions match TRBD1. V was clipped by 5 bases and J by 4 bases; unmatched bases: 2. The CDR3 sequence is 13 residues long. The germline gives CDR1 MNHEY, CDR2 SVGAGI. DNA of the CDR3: TGTGCCAGCAGTATGACAGGGGGCTATGGCTACACCTTC. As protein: CASSMTGGYGYTF.

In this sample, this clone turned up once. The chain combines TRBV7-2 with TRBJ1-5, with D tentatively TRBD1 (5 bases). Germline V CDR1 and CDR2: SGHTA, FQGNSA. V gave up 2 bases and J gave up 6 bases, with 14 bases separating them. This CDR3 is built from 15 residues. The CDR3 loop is CASSLPRGSGQPQHF. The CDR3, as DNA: TGTGCCAGCAGCTTACCCCGGGGGTCAGGTCAGCCCCAGCATTTT.

The CDR3 sequence: CASSRDRGGEKLFF. CDR3 nucleotide sequence: TGTGCCAGCAGCCGGGACAGGGGAGGCGAAAAACTGTTTTTT. The chain employs TRBV6-6 and TRBJ1-4, with 10 bases matching TRBD1. This CDR3 has 14 amino acids. V lost 6 bases and J lost 8; bases outside the gene matches: 6. Germline CDR1 MNHNY, CDR2 SVGAGI (reference sequence).

The CDR3 region is CASSRDRGIDEQFF. Here the CDR3 DNA reads TGTGCCAGCAGCCGGGACAGGGGGATCGATGAGCAGTTCTTC. The chain carries TRBV7-3 and TRBJ2-1; 11 positions agree with TRBD1. The CDR3 has 14 amino acids. V shed 5 bases and J 8 bases; nucleotides not matched to a gene: 5. CDR1 and CDR2 (germline): SGHTA, FQGTGA.

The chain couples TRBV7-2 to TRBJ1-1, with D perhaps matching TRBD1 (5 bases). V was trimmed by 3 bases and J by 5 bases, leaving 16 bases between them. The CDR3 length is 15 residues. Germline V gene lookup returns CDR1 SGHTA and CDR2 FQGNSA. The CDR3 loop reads CASSLTGGTGTEAFF. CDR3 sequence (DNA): TGTGCCAGCAGCTTGACGGGGGGAACTGGGACTGAAGCTTTCTTT.

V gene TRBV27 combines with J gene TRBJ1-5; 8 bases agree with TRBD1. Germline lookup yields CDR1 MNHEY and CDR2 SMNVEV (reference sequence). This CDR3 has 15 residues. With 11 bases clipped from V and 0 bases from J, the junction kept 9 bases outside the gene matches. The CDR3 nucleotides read TGTGCCTCTAGACCAGACAGGGGTAGCAATCAGCCCCAGCATTTT. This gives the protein CASRPDRGSNQPQHF.

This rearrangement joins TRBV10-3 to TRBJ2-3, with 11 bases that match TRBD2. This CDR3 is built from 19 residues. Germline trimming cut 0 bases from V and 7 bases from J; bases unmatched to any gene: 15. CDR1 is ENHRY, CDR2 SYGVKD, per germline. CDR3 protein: CAISESPPVLAGVGNTQYF. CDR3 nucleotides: TGTGCCATCAGTGAGTCCCCACCCGTACTAGCGGGGGTAGGGAATACGCAGTATTTT.

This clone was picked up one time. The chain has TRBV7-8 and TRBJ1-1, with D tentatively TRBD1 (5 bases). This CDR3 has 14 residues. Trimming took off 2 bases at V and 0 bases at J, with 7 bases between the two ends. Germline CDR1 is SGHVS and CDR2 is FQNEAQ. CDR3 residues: CASSLQGMNTEAFF. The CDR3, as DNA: TGTGCCAGCAGCTTACAGGGTATGAACACTGAAGCTTTCTTT.

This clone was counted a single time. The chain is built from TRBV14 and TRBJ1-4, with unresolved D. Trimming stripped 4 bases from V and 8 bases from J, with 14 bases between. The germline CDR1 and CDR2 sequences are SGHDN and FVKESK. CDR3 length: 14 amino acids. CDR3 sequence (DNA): TGTGCCAGCAGCCTGTCGGGGTCTAGGGAAAAACTGTTTTTT. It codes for CASSLSGSREKLFF.

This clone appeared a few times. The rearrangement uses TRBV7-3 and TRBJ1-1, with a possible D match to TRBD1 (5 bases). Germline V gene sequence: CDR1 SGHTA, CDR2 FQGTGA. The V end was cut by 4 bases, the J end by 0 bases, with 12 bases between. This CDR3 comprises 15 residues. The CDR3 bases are TGTGCCAGCAGCTCCACGGGACTGTTGAACACTGAAGCTTTCTTT. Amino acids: CASSSTGLLNTEAFF.

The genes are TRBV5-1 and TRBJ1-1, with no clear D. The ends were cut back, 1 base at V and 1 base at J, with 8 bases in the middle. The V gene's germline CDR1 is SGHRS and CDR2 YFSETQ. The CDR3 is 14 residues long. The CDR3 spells CASSLKQTNTEAFF. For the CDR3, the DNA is TGCGCCAGCAGCTTGAAACAGACGAACACTGAAGCTTTCTTT.

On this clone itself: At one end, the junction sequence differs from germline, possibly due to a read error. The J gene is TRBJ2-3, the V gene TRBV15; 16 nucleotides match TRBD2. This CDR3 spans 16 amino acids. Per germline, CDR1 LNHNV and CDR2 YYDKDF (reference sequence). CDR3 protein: CATSRDGEGTSGGVDF. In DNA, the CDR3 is TGTGCCACCAGCAGAGATGGTGAAGGGACTAGCGGGGGGGTGGATTTT.

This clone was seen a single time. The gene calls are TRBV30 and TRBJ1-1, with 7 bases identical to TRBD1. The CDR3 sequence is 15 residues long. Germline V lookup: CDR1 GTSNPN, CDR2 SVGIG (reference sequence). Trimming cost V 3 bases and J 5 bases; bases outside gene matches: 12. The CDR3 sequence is CAWRNLEGARTEAFF. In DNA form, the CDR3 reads TGTGCCTGGAGAAATTTAGAGGGGGCGAGGACTGAAGCTTTCTTT.

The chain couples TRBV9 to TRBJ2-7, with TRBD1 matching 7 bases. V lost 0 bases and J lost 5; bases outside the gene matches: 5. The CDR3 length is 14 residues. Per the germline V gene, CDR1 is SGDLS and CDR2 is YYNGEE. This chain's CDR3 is CASSVEGAGDEQYF. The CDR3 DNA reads TGTGCCAGCAGCGTAGAGGGGGCCGGGGACGAGCAGTACTTC. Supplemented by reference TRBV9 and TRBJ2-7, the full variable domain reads DSGVTQTPKHLITATGQRVTLRCSPRSGDLSVYWYQQSLDQGLQFLIQYYNGEERAKGNILERFSAQQFPDLHSELNLSSLELGDSALYFCASSVEGAGDEQYFGPGTRLTVT.

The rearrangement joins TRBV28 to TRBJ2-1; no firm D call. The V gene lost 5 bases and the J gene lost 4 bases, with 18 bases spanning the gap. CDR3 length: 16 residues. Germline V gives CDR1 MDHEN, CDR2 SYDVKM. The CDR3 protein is CASSHSQYKKYNEQFF. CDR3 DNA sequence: TGTGCCAGCAGTCACAGCCAATACAAAAAATACAATGAGCAGTTCTTC.

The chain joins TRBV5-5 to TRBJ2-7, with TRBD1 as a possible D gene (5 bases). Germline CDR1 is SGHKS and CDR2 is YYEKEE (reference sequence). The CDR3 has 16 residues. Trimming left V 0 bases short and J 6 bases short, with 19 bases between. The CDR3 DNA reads TGTGCCAGCAGCTTGGTTGGTGGGGCCCCTGTCTCCGAGCAGTACTTC. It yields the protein CASSLVGGAPVSEQYF.

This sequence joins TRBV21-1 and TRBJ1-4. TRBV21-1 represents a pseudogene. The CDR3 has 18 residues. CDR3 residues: CASSKEWGGVSTNEKLFF. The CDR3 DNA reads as TGTGCCAGCAGCAAAGAGTGGGGGGGGGTCTCAACTAATGAAAAACTGTTTTTT.

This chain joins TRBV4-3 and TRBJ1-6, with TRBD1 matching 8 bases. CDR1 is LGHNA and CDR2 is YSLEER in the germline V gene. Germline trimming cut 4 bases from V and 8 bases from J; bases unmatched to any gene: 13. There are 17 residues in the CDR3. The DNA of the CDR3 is TGCGCCAGCAGCCGATCGACAGGGGTCGTTGCCGATTCACCCCTCCACTTT. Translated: CASSRSTGVVADSPLHF.

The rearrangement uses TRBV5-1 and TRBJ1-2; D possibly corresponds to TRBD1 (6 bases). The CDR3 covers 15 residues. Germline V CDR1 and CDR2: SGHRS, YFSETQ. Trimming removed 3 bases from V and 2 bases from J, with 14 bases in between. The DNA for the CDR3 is TGCGCCAGCAGCTGGGACCTTACAGGGAACTATGGCTACACCTTC. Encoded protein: CASSWDLTGNYGYTF.

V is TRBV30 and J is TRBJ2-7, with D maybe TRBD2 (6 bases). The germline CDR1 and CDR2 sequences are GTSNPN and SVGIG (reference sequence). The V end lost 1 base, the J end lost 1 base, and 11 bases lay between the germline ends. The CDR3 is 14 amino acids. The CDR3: CAWSEGGGSYEQYF. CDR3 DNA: TGTGCCTGGAGTGAAGGTGGGGGGTCCTACGAGCAGTACTTC.

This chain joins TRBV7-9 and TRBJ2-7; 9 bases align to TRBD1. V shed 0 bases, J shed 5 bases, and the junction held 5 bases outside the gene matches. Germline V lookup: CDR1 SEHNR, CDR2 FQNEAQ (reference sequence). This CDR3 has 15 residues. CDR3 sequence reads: CASSLAGTGLDEQYF. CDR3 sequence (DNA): TGTGCCAGCAGCTTAGCGGGGACAGGGCTCGACGAGCAGTACTTC.

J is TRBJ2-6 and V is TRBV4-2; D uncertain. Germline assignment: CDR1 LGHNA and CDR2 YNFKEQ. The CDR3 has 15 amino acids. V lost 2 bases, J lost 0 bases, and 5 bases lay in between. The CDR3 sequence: CASSQTSSGANVLTF. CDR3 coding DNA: TGTGCCAGCAGCCAAACAAGCTCTGGGGCCAACGTCCTGACTTTC.